The source of this T cell receptor beta chain is a study of PD-L1 blockade in urothelial cancer. At the level of the study: Patients commenced intravenous atezolizumab, 1,200 mg every 3 weeks, in the mid-2010s. The researchers analyzed blood 3 weeks (second dose) and 6 weeks after treatment start.

The CDR3 has 20 amino acids. Germline V gene data show CDR1 as SGHRS and CDR2 as YFSETQ. V lost 3 bases to trimming and J lost 1 base; unmatched junction nucleotides: 15. Time point described: pretreatment peripheral blood. A remark on this clone: Its antigen is currently unknown.

Whole-study findings and limits: A below-median TCR clonality in blood before treatment predicted better survival.

The table came from immunoSEQ multiplex PCR; TCRdb's copy has only in-frame clones and leaves some out. Found here are about 43,000 clones, approximately 80% of them singletons; the top ten hold roughly 16%. This receptor was identified in a man in his fifties or sixties with urothelial cancer. The rearrangement uses TRBV5-1 and TRBJ2-3, with TRBD2 matching over 12 bases. The specimen comprised PBMCs, sampled around atezolizumab (anti-PD-L1) treatment. The CDR3: CASSSGLAGMKSYGTDTQYF. The CDR3 nucleotides read TGCGCCAGCAGCTCAGGACTAGCGGGGATGAAGAGTTATGGCACAGATACGCAGTATTTT.